This T cell receptor beta chain was found in a study of blood T cell repertoires in COVID-19 (dated by TCRdb to between 2020 and 2021). Turning to the overall study: Collaborator samples came from the United States, Italy and Spain and covered acute and convalescent phases of COVID-19. The samples were drawn from the first 160 participants of the ongoing ImmuneRACE study and from 1,200 or so subjects provided by 6 global collaborators. Where HLA class I and class II types were available, the types were taken from metadata supplied by the sample provider, not from assay-based typing. Subjects who had been exposed to COVID-19, were actively infected with it, or had recovered from it provided the deeply sampled blood TCRbeta repertoires that made up the dataset. Nearly every sample came with metadata listing a de-identified subject ID, COVID-19 status, age in years and sex. The repertoires were released in a freely available public database intended as a resource for research on the immune response to SARS-CoV-2. The material from the prospective study consisted of cDNA or gDNA derived from T cells, B-cell-depleted T cells, or PBMCs. Results the study describes overall, beyond this receptor: The quantity of clinical and demographic metadata differed by source and by participant and was supplied without curation.

One collaborating source in Seattle enrolled patients during active infection and followed them longitudinally through the course of disease. Whole blood was collected in K2EDTA tubes by collaborating institutions according to the institutions' own protocols. Collaborator samples were shipped for TCRbeta analysis as frozen whole blood, isolated PBMCs, or DNA extracted from either sample type. Regarding this clone: It lacks a known antigen. No quality values exist for individual bases; no much larger clone is one base distant.

TCRbeta CDR3 regions were amplified from genomic DNA using the immunoSEQ Assay, a bias-controlled multiplex PCR. The paper's processing steps were these. The number of nucleated cells in each sample was estimated from the amplification of reference gene primers within the assay. To quantify the absolute abundance of each unique TCRbeta CDR3 rearrangement, sequence reads were collapsed and filtered. For each sample, productive Simpson clonality was calculated as the square root of Simpson's diversity index over productive rearrangements. TCRdb took this table from immuneACCESS and kept in-frame rearrangements with V and J called. Such tables lack part of the clones; where checked against another copy, unresolved V genes explain under half of the gap, and the rest is unexplained. V and J calls and clone size are copied from that table; D and trimming were computed from the DNA. A total of over 200,000 clones appear in this sample, around nine tenths of them only once. Over 0.75% of the sample comes from the top ten.

The specimen was peripheral blood. The source is a man aged 55-75 years with COVID-19, enrolled during active disease.

The encoded CDR3 is CATSDPVRTGPEAFF. The nucleotides read TGTGCCACCAGTGACCCGGTCAGGACAGGGCCAGAAGCTTTCTTT. Rearrangement joined TRBV24-1 to TRBJ1-1; 8 central nucleotides agree with TRBD1. Counted from cysteine to phenylalanine, this CDR3 has 15 amino acids. Of all the DNA, just the CDR3 is kept, 45 bases in frame from base 1. CDR1 is given as KGHDR and CDR2 as SFDVKD, both from the germline V gene. The V end gives up 4 bases and the J end 8 bases, leaving 11 bases in the junction not matched to a gene.